This T cell receptor beta chain was recorded in a study of cytomegalovirus exposure and HLA in healthy donors. The PCR employed 60 Vbeta primers together with 13 Jbeta primers. Only in-frame clones appear in the TCRdb table, and some are missing; sequencing was by immunoSEQ multiplex PCR. The sample has roughly 100,000 clones, around 80% seen once; the top ten hold over 2%. This sequence originates from a man aged 35 to 55 in good health and CMV-seronegative. Sequencing was carried out using PBMCs.

CDR3 bases: TGTGCCAGCAGGGGACAGGGCGGCAATGAGCAGTTCTTC. Amino acids: CASRGQGGNEQFF. The genes are TRBV6-5 and TRBJ2-1; 9 bases map to TRBD1. The germline V gene has CDR1 MNHEY and CDR2 SVGAGI. With 6 bases clipped from V and 6 bases from J, the junction kept 3 bases outside the gene matches. This CDR3 comprises 13 residues.